These T cell receptor beta chains were read from a single sample in a study of blood T cell repertoires in COVID-19. Sequencing was performed with immunoSEQ multiplex PCR; in TCRdb, only in-frame clones are kept and a portion is missing. The sample lists approximately 120,000 clones; around 89% were seen once. The sample comprised peripheral blood. These receptors were obtained from a human donor with acute or convalescent COVID-19. The donor label of this sample is uncertain. The CDR3 runs from the conserved cysteine through the conserved F or W. A row's size may be missing; if present it is once, few, many or a size class.

NA TRBJ2-7 TRBV5-8 CASSFGGRRAEQYF
NA TRBJ1-1 TRBV6-2/TRBV6-3 CASSYSQQGVSEAFF
NA TRBJ2-3 TRBV19 CASRKGRTPGIADTQYF
NA TRBJ1-2 TRBV6-5 CASSYSAPGGYGYTF
NA TRBJ1-5 TRBV7-8 CASSLLGHYSNQPQHF
once TRBJ2-4 TRBV9 CASSGQGHQNIQYF
NA TRBJ2-1 TRBV4-3 CASSQEAGRGAYNEQFF
NA TRBJ1-1 TRBV18 CASSPDRAGGTEAFF
NA TRBJ2-7 TRBV14 CASSQTGSSYEQYF
few TRBJ2-7 TRBV29-1 CSVRSGGGEQYF
few TRBJ2-3 TRBV5-4 CASSPTPSARSPDTQYF
NA TRBJ1-1 TRBV5-8 CASSLALGRTEAFF
NA TRBJ1-2 TRBV18 CASSRLGQGNTPGYTF
once TRBJ2-7 TRBV10-3 CAISGQGEAGQYF
NA TRBJ1-4 TRBV28 CASSLMDRGEKLFF
NA TRBJ1-1 TRBV6-2/TRBV6-3 CASSRIRRTGLNTEAFF
NA TRBJ1-5 TRBV30 CAWSVPLYRGRGGQPQHF
NA TRBJ1-2 TRBV6-5 CASQDPGGILGGYTF
NA TRBJ2-1 TRBV3-1/TRBV3-2 CASSQDPPASGETYNEQFF
NA TRBJ1-1 TRBV18 CASSPGRNTEAFF
NA TRBJ1-2 TRBV28 CASSWQGYGYTF
few TRBJ2-7 TRBV2 CASSEGLARVYEQYF
once TRBJ2-4 TRBV27 CASSFGGAAKNIQYF
NA TRBJ1-2 TRBV7-9 CASSGDRAYGYTF
NA TRBJ2-7 TRBV6-5 CASSYEKSGGAEQYF
NA TRBJ1-5 TRBV18 CASSPQESNQPQHF
NA TRBJ1-5 TRBV2 CASSLRGGSYQPQHF
NA TRBJ1-1 TRBV2 CASVEGVTEAFF
NA TRBJ2-5 TRBV19 CASSIRGQETQYF
NA TRBJ2-7 TRBV7-9 CASSPRPWDRGLAEQYF